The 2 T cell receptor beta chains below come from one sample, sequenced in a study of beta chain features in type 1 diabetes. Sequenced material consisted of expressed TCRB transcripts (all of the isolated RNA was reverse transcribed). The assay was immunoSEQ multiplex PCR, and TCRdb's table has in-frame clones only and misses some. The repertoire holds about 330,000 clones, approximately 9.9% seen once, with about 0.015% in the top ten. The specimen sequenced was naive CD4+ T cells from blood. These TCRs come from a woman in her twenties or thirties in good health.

For the CDR3, the DNA is TGTGCCAGCTCACCACCCGGGACTACAGGCGAGCAGTACTTC. It is translated as CASSPPGTTGEQYF. The rearrangement joins TRBV18 to TRBJ2-7, with 7 bases matching TRBD2. From germline, CDR1 is KGHSH and CDR2 LQKENI. The CDR3 sequence is 14 residues long. J was trimmed by 6 bases and V by 0 bases; bases with no gene match: 5.

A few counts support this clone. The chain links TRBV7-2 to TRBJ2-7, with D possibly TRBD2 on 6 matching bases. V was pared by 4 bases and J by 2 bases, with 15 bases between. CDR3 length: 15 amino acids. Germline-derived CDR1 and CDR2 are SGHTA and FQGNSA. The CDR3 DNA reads TGTGCCAGCAGCTCAGCCGGGAGAGTAGCCTACGAGCAGTACTTC. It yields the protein CASSSAGRVAYEQYF.